This entry is about one T cell receptor (beta chain). This sample is drawn from a study of blood T cell repertoires in COVID-19. Clones were read by immunoSEQ multiplex PCR, and TCRdb kept only the in-frame ones, dropping some. This table holds about 190,000 clones, about nine tenths found once. Sample: peripheral blood. The sequence was collected from a man younger than 45 with acute or convalescent COVID-19.

The CDR3, as DNA: TGTGCCAGCAGCCAAGACTTACGACTAGCGGGTTTTGAGACCCAGTACTTC. Translated, it gives CASSQDLRLAGFETQYF. The chain employs TRBV14 and TRBJ2-5; 10 nucleotides line up with TRBD2. Germline CDR1 reads SGHDN; CDR2 reads FVKESK. The CDR3 extends over 17 amino acids. Losses at the gene ends were 0 bases for V and 5 bases for J; bases not matched to a gene: 9.